The 15 T cell receptor beta chains reported below all come from one sample, sequenced in a study of identical twins (dated by TCRdb to 2015 to 2016). The method behind the library was 5' RACE. For sequencing, an Illumina HiSeq 2000 was employed. TCRdb reprocessing: public reads trimmed at Q25 with fastp, clones called with MiXCR, in-frame beta chains kept. For every CDR3 protein sequence, its rows merge into one entry that carries the most common genes and DNA. Here the sample has under 300,000 distinct CDR3 sequences; roughly an eighth occur a single time. The ten largest make up approximately 8.2% of the sample. Sample: memory (CD45RO+) T cells sorted from blood. The cell subset or site label on this specimen signifies: CD45RO+ enriched T cells. The source is a woman aged 18-35 years in good health.

V gene TRBV5-4 combines with J gene TRBJ2-5; 10 positions agree with TRBD1. Germline V lookup: CDR1 SGHNT, CDR2 YYREEE (reference sequence). The CDR3 is made up of 15 amino acids. V dropped 4 bases and J dropped 5; count of bases not matched to a gene: 8. This CDR3 is CASSAWTGGSETQYF. Written as DNA, the CDR3 is TGTGCCAGCAGCGCGTGGACAGGGGGAAGCGAGACCCAGTACTTC.

This clonotype was observed a few times. The V call is TRBV27, the J call TRBJ2-3; 14 bases are a match to TRBD2. Germline CDR1 reads MNHEY; CDR2 reads SMNVEV (reference sequence). CDR3 length equals 17 residues. V was pared by 2 bases and J by 4 bases, with 5 bases of the junction left unmatched. The CDR3 region is CASSLRTSGRTSDTQYF. The CDR3 nucleotides read TGTGCCAGCAGTTTAAGGACTAGCGGGAGGACATCAGATACGCAGTATTTT.

V gene TRBV11-2 combines with J gene TRBJ2-1; 12 nucleotides match TRBD2. The CDR3 is made up of 16 amino acids. With V trimmed by 3 bases and J by 7 bases, 7 bases remained unmatched. Germline loops: CDR1 SGHAT, CDR2 FQNNGV. CDR3 DNA: TGTGCCAGCAGCTTCCGGACTAGCGGGGATGGTAATGAGCAGTTCTTC. This sequence encodes CASSFRTSGDGNEQFF.

Of note for this clonotype: At one end, the junction sequence differs from germline, possibly due to a read error. The chain has TRBV29-1 and TRBJ1-1; D is ambiguous. The CDR3 spans 12 residues. Germline values: CDR1 SQVTM, CDR2 ANQGSEA. The CDR3, as DNA: TGCAGGGTTGGATGGGAGGGCACTGAAGCTTTCTTT. This sequence encodes CRVGWEGTEAFF.

The CDR3 coding sequence is TGTGCCAGCAGTTCCTGGGGATCGGGGGGCACAGATACGCAGTATTTT. Its translation is CASSSWGSGGTDTQYF. The rearrangement joins TRBV6-5 to TRBJ2-3, with D perhaps matching TRBD2 (6 bases). The V gene lost 4 bases and the J gene lost 1 base, with 15 bases spanning the gap. CDR1 MNHEY and CDR2 SVGAGI come from the germline V gene. This CDR3 contains 16 residues.

CDR3 residues: CASSTTREGFF. CDR3 in DNA: TGTGCCAGCAGTACAACCCGGGAGGGGTTCTTT. The chain employs TRBV28 and TRBJ1-1; D may be TRBD1 (5 bases). With 5 bases removed from V and 14 bases from J, the gap between germline ends came to 15 bases. The CDR3 is 11 amino acids. The germline V gene encodes CDR1 MDHEN and CDR2 SYDVKM.

The chain combines TRBV30 with TRBJ2-1; 10 bases fit TRBD2. Germline CDR1 reads GTSNPN; CDR2 reads SVGIG (reference sequence). The CDR3 has 17 amino acids. J was trimmed by 7 bases and V by 0 bases; bases with no gene match: 12. CDR3 nucleotides: TGTGCCTGGAGTGTTCTCCCTCTAGCGGGAGACGGGAATGAGCAGTTCTTC. As protein: CAWSVLPLAGDGNEQFF.

This clonotype was detected many times. The chain recombines TRBV29-1 with TRBJ1-5, with 7 bases that match TRBD1. Germline CDR1 reads SQVTM; CDR2 reads ANQGSEA. The junction had 9 bases not matched to a gene; V was cut back by 5 bases and J by 2 bases. CDR3 length: 15 residues. The CDR3 is CSVSAQGDGNQPQHF. The CDR3 DNA sequence: TGCAGCGTTTCAGCGCAGGGGGACGGCAATCAGCCCCAGCATTTT.

This clonotype was picked up many times. The rearrangement joins TRBV20-1 to TRBJ1-1; weak D call: TRBD1 (5 bases). Looked up from germline, CDR1 is DFQATT and CDR2 is SNEGSKA (reference sequence). Trimming stripped 6 bases from V and 5 bases from J, with 22 bases between. The CDR3 contains 15 residues. The CDR3 protein is CSATRPSRGGTEAFF. The CDR3 DNA reads as TGCAGTGCCACACGACCGTCTCGGGGCGGGACTGAAGCTTTCTTT.

This clonotype was seen only a few times. V gene TRBV3-1 combines with J gene TRBJ2-3; 7 bases align to TRBD2. The CDR3 runs 16 residues. Trimming removed 1 base from V and 2 bases from J; junction bases left unmatched: 6. Per the germline V gene, CDR1 is LGHDT and CDR2 is YNNKEL (reference sequence). The DNA of the CDR3 is TGTGCCAGCAGCCAAGTAGCGGGCAACTTCACAGATACGCAGTATTTT. This sequence encodes CASSQVAGNFTDTQYF.

V is TRBV20-1 and J is TRBJ1-4; D might be TRBD1 (5 bases). The V gene lost 6 bases and the J gene lost 8 bases, with 16 bases spanning the gap. CDR1 is DFQATT, CDR2 SNEGSKA, per germline (reference sequence). This CDR3 is built from 13 residues. The CDR3 DNA reads as TGCAGTGCGAGCGGGGGAGGAAGCGAAAAACTGTTTTTT. Its protein product is CSASGGGSEKLFF.

V is TRBV5-5 and J is TRBJ2-7; D remains unclear. The V gene lost 0 bases and the J gene lost 6 bases, with 10 bases spanning the gap. The CDR3 totals 13 residues. Germline V gene lookup returns CDR1 SGHKS and CDR2 YYEKEE (reference sequence). In nucleotides, the CDR3 is TGTGCCAGCAGCTTGGGCCCGGGTACCGAGCAGTACTTC. This codes for CASSLGPGTEQYF.

The table lists this clonotype with many counts. This chain uses TRBV29-1 with TRBJ1-5, with TRBD1 as a possible D gene (6 bases). V dropped 7 bases and J dropped 3 bases, with 13 bases sitting between them. The germline V gene encodes CDR1 SQVTM and CDR2 ANQGSEA. The CDR3 extends over 13 amino acids. This CDR3 is CSGQVSINQPQHF. Here the CDR3 DNA reads TGCAGCGGACAGGTATCCATCAATCAGCCCCAGCATTTT.

This clonotype was seen more than once but under ten times. The V call is TRBV5-1, the J call TRBJ2-7; D may match TRBD1 or TRBD2 (5 bases each). The germline V gene encodes CDR1 SGHRS and CDR2 YFSETQ. The CDR3 runs 15 residues. V shed 2 bases and J shed 0 bases, with 12 bases lying between them. In DNA form, the CDR3 reads TGCGCCAGCAGCTTTGAGGGGATCCCCTCCTACGAGCAGTACTTC. Protein product: CASSFEGIPSYEQYF.

CDR3 residues: CSPTQGALPDTQYF. CDR3 nucleotides: TGCAGCCCGACCCAGGGGGCCCTCCCAGATACGCAGTATTTT. The chain is built from TRBV20-1 and TRBJ2-3, with 8 bases identical to TRBD1. CDR3 size: 14 residues. Per germline, CDR1 DFQATT and CDR2 SNEGSKA (reference sequence).